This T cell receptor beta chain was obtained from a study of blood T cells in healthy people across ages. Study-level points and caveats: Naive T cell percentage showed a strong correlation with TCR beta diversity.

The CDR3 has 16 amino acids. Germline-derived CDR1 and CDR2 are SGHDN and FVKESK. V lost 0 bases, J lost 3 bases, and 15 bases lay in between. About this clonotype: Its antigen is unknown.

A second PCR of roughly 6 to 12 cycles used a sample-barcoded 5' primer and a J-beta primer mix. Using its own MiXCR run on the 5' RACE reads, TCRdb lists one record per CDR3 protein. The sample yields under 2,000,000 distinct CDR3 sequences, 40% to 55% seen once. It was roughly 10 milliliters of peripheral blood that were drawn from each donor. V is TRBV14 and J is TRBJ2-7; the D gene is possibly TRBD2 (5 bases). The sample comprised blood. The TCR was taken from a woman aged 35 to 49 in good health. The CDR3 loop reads CASSQEETRLLYEQYF. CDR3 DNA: TGTGCCAGCAGCCAAGAAGAAACTAGGTTGCTCTACGAGCAGTACTTC.